This T cell receptor beta chain originates from a study of shared clonotypes between healthy human individuals. The overall study: Three CD4 naive, three CD4 memory, two CD8 naive and one CD8 memory plate were used per donor.

Data came from immunoSEQ multiplex PCR; TCRdb stores just in-frame clones and leaves some out. The sample consists of some 2.3 million clones, approximately 95% of them appearing once. This CDR3 is 16 amino acids long. With V trimmed by 5 bases and J by 0 bases, 6 bases remained unmatched. From germline, CDR1 is MDHEN and CDR2 SYDVKM. Study outcomes and limitations: Researchers sampled blood only, noting tissue repertoires likely differ.

About this clone: Its antigen is unidentified.

The rearrangement joins TRBV28 to TRBJ2-1; 8 bases fit TRBD1. Sequenced sample: naive CD4+ T cells from PBMCs. The sample's subset: CD45RA+ positively selected. This TCR was sampled from a man aged 18 to 29 in good health. Some clones in this sample may be carry-over from other donors' samples. The DNA for the CDR3 is TGTGCCAGCAGTCCAAACACAGGGGGCTCCTACAATGAGCAGTTCTTC. The encoded protein is CASSPNTGGSYNEQFF.